The clone carrying this T cell receptor (beta chain) was detected once. The data derive from a study of blood T cell repertoires in COVID-19. Study information: COVID-19 samples collected from the United States, Italy and Spain covered acute and convalescent phases. From T cells, B-cell-depleted T cells, or PBMCs came the material, which was cDNA or gDNA.

In the original analysis: Reference gene primers were amplified, and this amplification served to estimate nucleated cell counts. The assay was immunoSEQ multiplex PCR, and TCRdb's table has in-frame clones only and misses some. V and J calls and clone size are as listed in that table; D and trimming were resolved from the DNA. The table lists almost 55,000 clones, approximately 90% of them singletons. Trimming took 0 bases from V and 1 from J, leaving 11 bases between them. Germline V lookup: CDR1 SGHRS, CDR2 YFSETQ. The CDR3 has 16 residues. The sample comprised peripheral blood. The chain is built from TRBV5-1 and TRBJ1-3, with TRBD1 as a possible D gene (5 bases). The source is a woman in her forties with active COVID-19. The DNA for the CDR3 is TGCGCCAGCAGCTTGGGGGCCCAGGGATCTGGAAACACCATATATTTT. As protein: CASSLGAQGSGNTIYF.